This TCR beta chain was captured by sequencing in a study of Ad26.COV2.S vaccination and SARS-CoV-2 variants. This clone was observed once. Other DNA sequences of this sample code for an identical CDR3. Treatment described: some 20 received Ad26.COV2.S at low or high dose, single or two shots; roughly five received placebo; per-sample allocation not given. Following the first vaccine or placebo injection, samples were taken on day 63. TCRdb keeps only in-frame clones here, not all; method: immunoSEQ multiplex PCR. The table lists approximately 500,000 clones, around 85% of them singletons. The sample was peripheral blood, taken in a trial of Ad26.COV2.S vaccine versus placebo. This TCR was recovered from a person aged 18-65 years who received the Ad26.COV2.S COVID-19 vaccine or a placebo.

The CDR3 here is CASGGSGNTIYF. In DNA form, the CDR3 reads TGTGCCAGCGGGGGCTCTGGAAACACCATATATTTT. This sequence joins TRBV28 and TRBJ1-3; perhaps TRBD1 as D (5 bases). Germline V gene sequence: CDR1 MDHEN, CDR2 SYDVKM. Trimming removed 8 bases at V and 0 bases at J, with 5 bases between. This CDR3 contains 12 residues.